This section outlines one TCR beta chain sequence together with its context. What it binds is unknown. The entry originates in a study of T cell responses to AZD1222 COVID-19 vaccine. The study, taken as a whole, reports: Targets within unmutated variant regions were reportedly found for nearly half of spike-specific TCRs.

Germline-derived CDR1 and CDR2 are SGHDN and FVKESK. V lost 4 bases and J lost 7, with 10 bases in between. The CDR3 spans 13 residues. Assay: immunoSEQ multiplex PCR; the TCRdb copy retains only in-frame clones and omits some. The repertoire consists of about 140,000 clones, with just over 90% occurring once and the leading ten covering around 0.9%. Sequenced material: peripheral blood, taken on day 0 of MenACWY control vaccination. This TCR was sampled from an adult in good health. V and J are TRBV14 and TRBJ1-4; D remains ambiguous. In DNA form, the CDR3 reads TGTGCCAGCAGCCTAAAGCATGGTGAAAAACTGTTTTTT. It yields the protein CASSLKHGEKLFF.